This passage covers 4 T cell receptor beta chains from one sample sequenced in a study of blood T cell repertoires in COVID-19. Profiled with immunoSEQ multiplex PCR; TCRdb holds only in-frame clones, not every one. Among more than 15,000 clones listed, nearly 90% were seen once. Sequencing was done on a sample of peripheral blood. The receptors come from a human donor with active COVID-19. The donor label of this sample is uncertain.

This chain connects TRBV28 to TRBJ2-6; the D is unclear. Germline V gene lookup returns CDR1 MDHEN and CDR2 SYDVKM. The CDR3 length is 17 residues. The V gene lost 5 bases and the J gene lost 0 bases, with 14 bases spanning the gap. The DNA for the CDR3 is TGTGCCAGCAGTCCATACTCCCCCCTCTCTGGGGCCAACGTCCTGACTTTC. Protein: CASSPYSPLSGANVLTF.

The chain recombines TRBV19 with TRBJ2-7; TRBD2 matches at 10 bases. The CDR3 is made up of 15 amino acids. Germline trimming cut 1 base from V and 5 bases from J; bases unmatched to any gene: 5. Germline CDR1 and CDR2: LNHDA and SQIVND (reference sequence). The CDR3 sequence: CASSIGLAGAHEQYF. The DNA for the CDR3 is TGTGCCAGTAGTATAGGCCTAGCGGGAGCCCACGAGCAGTACTTC.

The CDR3 nucleotides read TGTGCCAGCAACCTGGGACAGAGGAACACTGAAGCTTTCTTT. Translating gives CASNLGQRNTEAFF. This chain connects TRBV9 to TRBJ1-1, with TRBD1 matching over 7 bases. This CDR3 contains 14 residues. In germline, CDR1 is SGDLS, CDR2 YYNGEE. J was trimmed by 1 base and V by 6 bases; bases with no gene match: 6.

The J gene is TRBJ1-1, the V gene TRBV5-1; D remains ambiguous. CDR1 is SGHRS and CDR2 is YFSETQ in the germline V gene. V was pared by 1 base and J by 4 bases, with 8 bases between. The CDR3 runs 13 residues. The CDR3 loop reads CASSLWEVTEAFF. CDR3 coding DNA: TGCGCCAGCAGCTTGTGGGAGGTCACTGAAGCTTTCTTT.